The 15 T cell receptor beta chains below all came from one sample that was sequenced in a study of human T cells and chemical hapten exposure. Described time point: pre-sensitization, week 0. Treatment of the sample: therapeutic diphenylcyclopropenone sensitization with weekly scalp DPC. MiXCR was run by TCRdb on the RACE reads, yielding one entry per CDR3 protein. The sample records approximately 370,000 distinct CDR3 sequences, 4.5% to 5.5% being singletons. This specimen consisted of whole blood, obtained in connection with sensitization to the hapten diphenylcyclopropenone (DPC). All receptors come from a young woman with alopecia areata. Some clones in this sample may be carry-over from other donors' samples.

This clonotype was seen repeatedly, ten times or more. The rearrangement joins TRBV18 to TRBJ1-1, with TRBD1 as a possible D gene (5 bases). Germline V gene data show CDR1 as KGHSH and CDR2 as LQKENI. V shed 1 base and J shed 0 bases, with 9 bases lying between them. There are 15 residues in the CDR3. DNA for the CDR3: TGTGCCAGCTCACCACGCGCAGGGATGAACACTGAAGCTTTCTTT. This translates into CASSPRAGMNTEAFF.

This clonotype was detected a few times. The V gene is TRBV5-6, the J gene TRBJ2-5, with a tentative D call TRBD2 (6 bases). The germline V gene encodes CDR1 SGHDT and CDR2 YYEEEE. V lost 3 bases to trimming and J lost 4 bases, with 16 bases between them. The CDR3 spans 15 residues. In DNA, the CDR3 is TGTGCCAGCAGCTCCCTGGCGGGGTCAGCAGAGACCCAGTACTTC. It yields the protein CASSSLAGSAETQYF.

This clonotype has just a few counts. An end of the junction does not agree with germline; a read error may underlie this. The chain carries TRBV12-3 or TRBV12-4 and TRBJ2-7; tentatively, D is TRBD1 or TRBD2 (5 bases each). The CDR3 extends over 17 amino acids. CDR3 sequence reads: CASSAPGSVGRSFEQYF. The DNA of the CDR3 is TGTGCCAGCAGCGCGCCCGGTAGCGTGGGACGGTCCTTCGAGCAGTACTTC.

The V and J genes are TRBV28 and TRBJ1-4; no definite D call. The germline V gene has CDR1 MDHEN and CDR2 SYDVKM. The CDR3 is made up of 15 amino acids. The V gene lost 2 bases and the J gene lost 0 bases, with 7 bases spanning the gap. The CDR3 loop reads CASSLVQATNEKLFF. DNA of the CDR3: TGTGCCAGCAGTTTAGTCCAGGCAACTAATGAAAAACTGTTTTTT.

The gene calls are TRBV4-3 and TRBJ1-2; perhaps TRBD1 as D (6 bases). CDR3 length equals 16 residues. The germline CDR1 and CDR2 sequences are LGHNA and YSLEER. Trimming took off 1 base at V and 8 bases at J, with 20 bases between the two ends. CDR3 DNA sequence: TGCGCCAGCAGCCAAGCCCCCCTTACGGGGGCCCGGGGCTACACCTTC. This translates into CASSQAPLTGARGYTF.

This clonotype was detected ten times or more. The CDR3 reads CSAPYGTELNTQYF. In DNA, the CDR3 is TGCAGTGCACCCTATGGGACAGAATTGAATACGCAGTATTTT. This rearrangement joins TRBV20-1 to TRBJ2-3, with 7 bases matching TRBD1. V was pared by 6 bases and J by 7 bases, with 13 bases of the junction left unmatched. Germline assignment: CDR1 DFQATT and CDR2 SNEGSKA (reference sequence). The CDR3 is 14 amino acids.

This clonotype was seen at least ten times. V usage is TRBV4-3 and J usage is TRBJ1-2; D unclear. The ends were cut back, 0 bases at V and 4 bases at J, with 9 bases in the middle. CDR1 and CDR2 from the germline V gene are LGHNA and YSLEER. CDR3 size: 14 residues. The CDR3 spells CASSQEAGSYGYTF. CDR3 DNA sequence: TGCGCCAGCAGCCAAGAAGCGGGCAGCTATGGCTACACCTTC.

The chain joins TRBV7-3 to TRBJ1-2; possibly TRBD1 for D (5 bases). CDR1 is SGHTA and CDR2 is FQGTGA in the germline V gene. This CDR3 has 13 residues. V was shortened by 5 bases and J by 9 bases, with 16 bases between the two germline ends. In DNA, the CDR3 is TGTGCCAGCAGCGATGGCAGGGATCTACGCTACACCTTC. It codes for CASSDGRDLRYTF.

This clonotype appeared many times. V and J are TRBV9 and TRBJ1-1, with a possible D match to TRBD1 (5 bases). The CDR3 is made up of 14 amino acids. Trimming removed 7 bases at V and 1 base at J, with 14 bases between. Germline CDR1 reads SGDLS; CDR2 reads YYNGEE. The CDR3 DNA reads as TGTGCCAGCGGTGGGGGACGGCCGAACACTGAAGCTTTCTTT. Amino acid sequence: CASGGGRPNTEAFF.

This clonotype was recorded at least ten times. The chain uses TRBV6-2 or TRBV6-3 and TRBJ1-2; D is unresolved. This CDR3 has 13 residues. The germline V gene encodes CDR1 MNHEY and CDR2 SVGEGT. V gave up 5 bases and J gave up 5 bases, with 12 bases separating them. The DNA for the CDR3 is TGTGCCAGCAGTCATCAGGTGGAGTATGGCTACACCTTC. It translates to CASSHQVEYGYTF.

This clonotype came up many times. The genes are TRBV27 and TRBJ1-4; D possibly corresponds to TRBD1 (5 bases). Per the germline V gene, CDR1 is MNHEY and CDR2 is SMNVEV (reference sequence). There are 16 residues in the CDR3. V shed 4 bases and J shed 0 bases, with 12 bases lying between them. The CDR3 nucleotides are TGTGCCAGCAGTTCCATTCGACAGACAACTAATGAAAAACTGTTTTTT. Translation gives CASSSIRQTTNEKLFF.

The table lists this clonotype with many counts. The chain is built from TRBV5-1 and TRBJ1-4; 7 bases match TRBD1. The length of the CDR3 is 16 residues. After removal of 3 bases from V and 3 bases from J, the junction contained 8 bases not matched to a gene. The germline V gene encodes CDR1 SGHRS and CDR2 YFSETQ. The CDR3 DNA follows: TGCGCCAGCAGCTGGGGATCAGGGGGTCCTAATGAAAAACTGTTTTTT. This encodes CASSWGSGGPNEKLFF. Looking up the rest from reference TRBV5-1 and TRBJ1-4 gives the full variable domain: KAGVTQTPRYLIKTRGQQVTLSCSPISGHRSVSWYQQTPGQGLQFLFEYFSETQRNKGNFPGRFSGRQFSNSRSEMNVSTLELGDSALYLCASSWGSGGPNEKLFFGSGTQLSVL.

The genes are TRBV7-2 and TRBJ2-4; 9 nucleotides match TRBD1. CDR3 length: 16 amino acids. V trimming: 5 bases; J trimming: 0 bases; junction bases outside the gene matches: 5. Looked up from germline, CDR1 is SGHTA and CDR2 is FQGNSA. For the CDR3, the DNA is TGTGCCAGCAGCCCCCAGACAGGGGGAGCCAAAAACATTCAGTACTTC. Amino acids: CASSPQTGGAKNIQYF.

The sample holds many counts of this clonotype. The V gene is TRBV12-3 or TRBV12-4, the J gene TRBJ2-2; D ambiguous. V was clipped by 10 bases and J by 5 bases, with 14 bases between them. The CDR3 runs 13 residues. CDR3 nucleotides: TGTGCCACACAAAGAAGGCGTACCGGGGAGCTGTTTTTT. This sequence encodes CATQRRRTGELFF.

The genes are TRBV29-1 and TRBJ1-2; D remains unclear. Germline V gene lookup returns CDR1 SQVTM and CDR2 ANQGSEA. This CDR3 is built from 12 residues. V gave up 5 bases and J gave up 5 bases, with 12 bases separating them. Here the CDR3 DNA reads TGCAGCGTTAAAGGAGTGGGGTATGGCTACACCTTC. This codes for CSVKGVGYGYTF.